The 15 T cell receptor beta chains listed next were all sequenced from one sample in a study of blood T cell repertoires in COVID-19. Sequencing used immunoSEQ multiplex PCR; TCRdb keeps in-frame clones, though not all of them. The sample has some 220,000 clones; around three quarters are singletons. Source material: peripheral blood. These receptors were obtained from a woman aged 70-85 years with acute or convalescent COVID-19.

This clone was counted between two and nine times. This chain uses TRBV18 with TRBJ2-5, with D perhaps matching TRBD1 (6 bases). The CDR3 consists of 15 residues. V lost 0 bases to trimming and J lost 3 bases, with 11 bases between them. Germline CDR1 KGHSH, CDR2 LQKENI. For the CDR3, the DNA is TGTGCCAGCTCACCACCGGGGGCAGGGAAAGAGACCCAGTACTTC. Translated: CASSPPGAGKETQYF.

This clone was detected only once. The chain recombines TRBV14 with TRBJ2-4; 9 bases line up with TRBD1. CDR3 length: 14 amino acids. The ends lost 4 bases at V and 8 bases at J; junction bases unmatched: 6. Germline V gene lookup returns CDR1 SGHDN and CDR2 FVKESK. The CDR3 sequence: CASSLSGQGYIQYF. The CDR3 nucleotides read TGTGCCAGCAGCCTTTCGGGACAGGGCTACATTCAGTACTTC.

This clone was detected many times. The rearrangement joins TRBV5-1 to TRBJ2-1, with TRBD1 identical over 10 bases. CDR1 is SGHRS and CDR2 is YFSETQ in the germline V gene. The CDR3 contains 15 residues. The V gene end was trimmed by 9 bases and the J gene end by 5 bases; junction bases not matched to a gene: 11. The CDR3 sequence is CATVIGTGENNEQFF. The CDR3 DNA reads TGCGCCACCGTAATTGGGACAGGGGAGAACAATGAGCAGTTCTTC.

The chain carries TRBV4-1 and TRBJ1-4; D unclear. The CDR3 totals 14 residues. CDR1 and CDR2 from the germline V gene are MGHRA and YSYEKL. Trimming removed 0 bases from V and 3 bases from J, with 5 bases in between. CDR3 sequence: CASSQDTANEKLFF. The CDR3 DNA follows: TGCGCCAGCAGCCAAGATACGGCTAATGAAAAACTGTTTTTT.

The chain has TRBV5-1 and TRBJ2-5, with 7 bases that match TRBD1. Germline trimming cut 4 bases from V and 1 base from J; bases unmatched to any gene: 4. Germline V gives CDR1 SGHRS, CDR2 YFSETQ. This CDR3 has 14 amino acids. CDR3 nucleotides: TGCGCCAGCAGCAGAGGGACAGTCCAAGAGACCCAGTACTTC. This codes for CASSRGTVQETQYF.

The chain couples TRBV5-1 to TRBJ1-2; D ambiguous. The V and J ends lost 4 bases and 8 bases respectively, with 18 bases between them. The CDR3 runs to 14 residues. Germline V gives CDR1 SGHRS, CDR2 YFSETQ. This CDR3 reads CASSVRGESRGYTF. In DNA form, the CDR3 reads TGCGCCAGCAGCGTCCGTGGGGAGTCCAGAGGCTACACCTTC.

The gene calls are TRBV12-3 or TRBV12-4 and TRBJ1-2; D is undetermined. This CDR3 region has 13 residues. With 6 bases removed from V and 4 bases from J, the gap between germline ends came to 12 bases. The CDR3 protein is CASSIRRGYGYTF. The CDR3 nucleotides are TGTGCCAGCAGCATCCGACGGGGCTATGGCTACACCTTC.

The chain couples TRBV7-3 to TRBJ1-1; the D gene is possibly TRBD1 (6 bases). The V end lost 6 bases, the J end lost 1 base, and 12 bases lay between the germline ends. This CDR3 is 14 amino acids long. Germline V gene data show CDR1 as SGHTA and CDR2 as FQGTGA. CDR3 sequence reads: CASRKTGQNTEAFF. The CDR3 nucleotides read TGTGCCAGCAGGAAAACAGGGCAGAACACTGAAGCTTTCTTT.

The chain links TRBV13 to TRBJ2-3; 11 bases align to TRBD2. CDR1 and CDR2 from the germline V gene are PRHDT and FYEKMQ (reference sequence). CDR3 length: 17 residues. V lost 4 bases and J lost 7; bases outside the gene matches: 13. The DNA of the CDR3 is TGTGCCAGCAGCTCGCCCCTGGTAGCGGGGGGGCAATATACGCAGTATTTT. It is translated as CASSSPLVAGGQYTQYF.

The rearrangement uses TRBV11-2 and TRBJ1-5, with 11 positions matching TRBD1. V shed 5 bases, J shed 7 bases, and the junction held 4 bases outside the gene matches. Germline CDR1 SGHAT, CDR2 FQNNGV. The CDR3 is 14 amino acids. DNA for the CDR3: TGTGCCAGCAGCCTGGGGACAGGGGGGCAGCCCCAGCATTTT. Amino acid sequence: CASSLGTGGQPQHF.

The rearrangement links TRBV18 to TRBJ2-3; TRBD2 aligns across 9 bases. From germline, CDR1 is KGHSH and CDR2 LQKENI. V dropped 2 bases and J dropped 2; count of bases not matched to a gene: 11. The CDR3 has 18 amino acids. In nucleotides, the CDR3 is TGTGCCAGCTCACCAGGCAGCGGGGGGCCCTCTTACACAGATACGCAGTATTTT. This encodes CASSPGSGGPSYTDTQYF.

This sequence joins TRBV5-1 and TRBJ1-6, with 10 bases that match TRBD1. V shed 0 bases and J 9 bases; nucleotides not matched to a gene: 6. This CDR3 region has 16 residues. The germline V gene has CDR1 SGHRS and CDR2 YFSETQ. The CDR3 reads CASSLGQGARSSPLHF. The CDR3 nucleotides are TGCGCCAGCAGCTTGGGACAGGGGGCTCGTAGTTCACCCCTCCACTTT.

CDR3 in DNA: TGTGCCAGCAGCAGAGAGAGCAATCAGCCCCAGCATTTT. Amino acid sequence: CASSRESNQPQHF. This chain connects TRBV7-2 to TRBJ1-5; D ambiguous. Germline values: CDR1 SGHTA, CDR2 FQGNSA. Trimming removed 5 bases at V and 1 base at J, with 6 bases between. The CDR3 covers 13 residues.

The V call is TRBV2, the J call TRBJ2-3; tentative D call: TRBD1 (5 bases). Germline lookup yields CDR1 SNHLY and CDR2 FYNNEI. The CDR3 is 15 residues long. V was cut by 10 bases and J by 5 bases, with 22 bases left in between. CDR3 DNA: TGTGCCACCCAAATGGGGCAGGTCGATAGAGATACGCAGTATTTT. Protein: CATQMGQVDRDTQYF. The full variable domain, completed using reference TRBV2 and TRBJ2-3, is EPEVTQTPSHQVTQMGQEVILRCVPISNHLYFYWYRQILGQKVEFLVSFYNNEISEKSEIFDDQFSVERPDGSNFTLKIRSTKLEDSAMYFCATQMGQVDRDTQYFGPGTRLTVL.

The gene calls are TRBV30 and TRBJ2-1, with a possible D match to TRBD2 (5 bases). V was cut by 2 bases and J by 9 bases, with 8 bases left in between. CDR3 size: 11 residues. CDR1 is GTSNPN and CDR2 is SVGIG in the germline V gene (reference sequence). The CDR3, as DNA: TGTGCCTGGAGTTCCCGGGGTGAGCAGTTCTTC. It translates to CAWSSRGEQFF.